This TCR beta chain is from a study of cytomegalovirus exposure and HLA in healthy donors. PCR was performed using 60 Vbeta and 13 Jbeta primers. Data came from immunoSEQ multiplex PCR; TCRdb stores just in-frame clones and leaves some out. The table includes roughly 110,000 clones, around three quarters detected once. From germline, CDR1 is SGHRS and CDR2 YFSETQ. V trimming: 0 bases; J trimming: 4 bases; junction bases outside the gene matches: 5. The CDR3 consists of 15 residues. The receptor's source is a male donor in good health and CMV-seronegative. This rearrangement joins TRBV5-1 to TRBJ2-5; 8 bases fit TRBD2. Sequencing was carried out using PBMCs. CDR3 DNA sequence: TGCGCCAGCAGCTTGGCGGGAGGGCCGGGAGAGACCCAGTACTTC. As protein: CASSLAGGPGETQYF.